This T cell receptor beta chain was identified during a study of CD8+CD57+ T cells in acquired aplastic anemia (dated by TCRdb to between 2017 and 2018). Notes on the research overall: On average, sorted CD4+ and CD8+ cells yielded 3.2 ug of extracted DNA, with a range of about 0.18 to 30 ug. Healthy donor samples averaged about 9.9 million reads for CD4+ and fewer than 12 million for CD8+ cells. Study-level results and caveats: Roughly 30 CD8+ CDR3 sequences were found to be shared between patients and controls, but these sequences appeared to be highly expressed in patients and within the immunodominant clones of the patients. No significant difference in CD8+ Simpson's diversity was found between patients and healthy controls (P=0.060).

CDR1 and CDR2, looked up from the germline V gene (reference sequence), are SGHNT and YYREEE. The CDR3 holds 16 amino acids from the cysteine to the phenylalanine. This entry keeps only the CDR3 DNA: 48 bases, framed from base 1. V is clipped by 5 bases and J by 0 bases, and the sequence between their germline boundaries is 17 bases long. As for this clonotype: Its antigen remains undetermined. No base quality information exists; no much larger clone differs at one position.

Genomic DNA served as template for TCR beta VDJ combination and CDR3 sequence profiling. TCR repertoire sequencing was run on an Illumina HiSeq 2000. The paper's data handling went like this. TRBV/TRBJ rearrangement plots, CDR3 size and DJ length profiles, and Simpson's diversity index were used to assess repertoires. The immunodominant clone was defined as the most abundant DNA sequence in deep sequencing data. CDR3 amino acid sequences were checked for sharing between subjects and were compared against published repertoires and the VDJdb database. The public reads were reprocessed in TCRdb via fastp at Q25 and MiXCR, keeping in-frame beta chains. CDR3 protein sequences are deduplicated, and each keeps its most common genes and DNA. These V and J calls derive from TCRdb rather than the authors' analysis. The sample table lists 400,000 to 450,000 distinct CDR3 sequences, just under 70% of them with a count of one. Clones ranked in the top ten supply approximately 3.8% of the sample.

The study deep-sequenced TCR repertoires of sorted CD4+ and CD8+ blood T cells from severe aplastic anemia patients and healthy subjects. Ficoll-Paque density gradient centrifugation was used to isolate peripheral blood mononuclear cells. CD4+ and CD8+ T cells were sorted by FACS or magnetic beads before DNA extraction. The sequence derives from a human donor in good health, serving as a control. This sequence uses TRBV5-4 and TRBJ1-1; the D gene is unclear. The specimen sequenced was sorted CD4+, CD8+, or CD8+CD57+ T cells (not recorded which) from PBMCs. The DNA reads as follows: TGTGCCAGCAGTGTGGTTGGGAGGTGGATGAACACTGAAGCTTTCTTT. Its protein reads: CASSVVGRWMNTEAFF.